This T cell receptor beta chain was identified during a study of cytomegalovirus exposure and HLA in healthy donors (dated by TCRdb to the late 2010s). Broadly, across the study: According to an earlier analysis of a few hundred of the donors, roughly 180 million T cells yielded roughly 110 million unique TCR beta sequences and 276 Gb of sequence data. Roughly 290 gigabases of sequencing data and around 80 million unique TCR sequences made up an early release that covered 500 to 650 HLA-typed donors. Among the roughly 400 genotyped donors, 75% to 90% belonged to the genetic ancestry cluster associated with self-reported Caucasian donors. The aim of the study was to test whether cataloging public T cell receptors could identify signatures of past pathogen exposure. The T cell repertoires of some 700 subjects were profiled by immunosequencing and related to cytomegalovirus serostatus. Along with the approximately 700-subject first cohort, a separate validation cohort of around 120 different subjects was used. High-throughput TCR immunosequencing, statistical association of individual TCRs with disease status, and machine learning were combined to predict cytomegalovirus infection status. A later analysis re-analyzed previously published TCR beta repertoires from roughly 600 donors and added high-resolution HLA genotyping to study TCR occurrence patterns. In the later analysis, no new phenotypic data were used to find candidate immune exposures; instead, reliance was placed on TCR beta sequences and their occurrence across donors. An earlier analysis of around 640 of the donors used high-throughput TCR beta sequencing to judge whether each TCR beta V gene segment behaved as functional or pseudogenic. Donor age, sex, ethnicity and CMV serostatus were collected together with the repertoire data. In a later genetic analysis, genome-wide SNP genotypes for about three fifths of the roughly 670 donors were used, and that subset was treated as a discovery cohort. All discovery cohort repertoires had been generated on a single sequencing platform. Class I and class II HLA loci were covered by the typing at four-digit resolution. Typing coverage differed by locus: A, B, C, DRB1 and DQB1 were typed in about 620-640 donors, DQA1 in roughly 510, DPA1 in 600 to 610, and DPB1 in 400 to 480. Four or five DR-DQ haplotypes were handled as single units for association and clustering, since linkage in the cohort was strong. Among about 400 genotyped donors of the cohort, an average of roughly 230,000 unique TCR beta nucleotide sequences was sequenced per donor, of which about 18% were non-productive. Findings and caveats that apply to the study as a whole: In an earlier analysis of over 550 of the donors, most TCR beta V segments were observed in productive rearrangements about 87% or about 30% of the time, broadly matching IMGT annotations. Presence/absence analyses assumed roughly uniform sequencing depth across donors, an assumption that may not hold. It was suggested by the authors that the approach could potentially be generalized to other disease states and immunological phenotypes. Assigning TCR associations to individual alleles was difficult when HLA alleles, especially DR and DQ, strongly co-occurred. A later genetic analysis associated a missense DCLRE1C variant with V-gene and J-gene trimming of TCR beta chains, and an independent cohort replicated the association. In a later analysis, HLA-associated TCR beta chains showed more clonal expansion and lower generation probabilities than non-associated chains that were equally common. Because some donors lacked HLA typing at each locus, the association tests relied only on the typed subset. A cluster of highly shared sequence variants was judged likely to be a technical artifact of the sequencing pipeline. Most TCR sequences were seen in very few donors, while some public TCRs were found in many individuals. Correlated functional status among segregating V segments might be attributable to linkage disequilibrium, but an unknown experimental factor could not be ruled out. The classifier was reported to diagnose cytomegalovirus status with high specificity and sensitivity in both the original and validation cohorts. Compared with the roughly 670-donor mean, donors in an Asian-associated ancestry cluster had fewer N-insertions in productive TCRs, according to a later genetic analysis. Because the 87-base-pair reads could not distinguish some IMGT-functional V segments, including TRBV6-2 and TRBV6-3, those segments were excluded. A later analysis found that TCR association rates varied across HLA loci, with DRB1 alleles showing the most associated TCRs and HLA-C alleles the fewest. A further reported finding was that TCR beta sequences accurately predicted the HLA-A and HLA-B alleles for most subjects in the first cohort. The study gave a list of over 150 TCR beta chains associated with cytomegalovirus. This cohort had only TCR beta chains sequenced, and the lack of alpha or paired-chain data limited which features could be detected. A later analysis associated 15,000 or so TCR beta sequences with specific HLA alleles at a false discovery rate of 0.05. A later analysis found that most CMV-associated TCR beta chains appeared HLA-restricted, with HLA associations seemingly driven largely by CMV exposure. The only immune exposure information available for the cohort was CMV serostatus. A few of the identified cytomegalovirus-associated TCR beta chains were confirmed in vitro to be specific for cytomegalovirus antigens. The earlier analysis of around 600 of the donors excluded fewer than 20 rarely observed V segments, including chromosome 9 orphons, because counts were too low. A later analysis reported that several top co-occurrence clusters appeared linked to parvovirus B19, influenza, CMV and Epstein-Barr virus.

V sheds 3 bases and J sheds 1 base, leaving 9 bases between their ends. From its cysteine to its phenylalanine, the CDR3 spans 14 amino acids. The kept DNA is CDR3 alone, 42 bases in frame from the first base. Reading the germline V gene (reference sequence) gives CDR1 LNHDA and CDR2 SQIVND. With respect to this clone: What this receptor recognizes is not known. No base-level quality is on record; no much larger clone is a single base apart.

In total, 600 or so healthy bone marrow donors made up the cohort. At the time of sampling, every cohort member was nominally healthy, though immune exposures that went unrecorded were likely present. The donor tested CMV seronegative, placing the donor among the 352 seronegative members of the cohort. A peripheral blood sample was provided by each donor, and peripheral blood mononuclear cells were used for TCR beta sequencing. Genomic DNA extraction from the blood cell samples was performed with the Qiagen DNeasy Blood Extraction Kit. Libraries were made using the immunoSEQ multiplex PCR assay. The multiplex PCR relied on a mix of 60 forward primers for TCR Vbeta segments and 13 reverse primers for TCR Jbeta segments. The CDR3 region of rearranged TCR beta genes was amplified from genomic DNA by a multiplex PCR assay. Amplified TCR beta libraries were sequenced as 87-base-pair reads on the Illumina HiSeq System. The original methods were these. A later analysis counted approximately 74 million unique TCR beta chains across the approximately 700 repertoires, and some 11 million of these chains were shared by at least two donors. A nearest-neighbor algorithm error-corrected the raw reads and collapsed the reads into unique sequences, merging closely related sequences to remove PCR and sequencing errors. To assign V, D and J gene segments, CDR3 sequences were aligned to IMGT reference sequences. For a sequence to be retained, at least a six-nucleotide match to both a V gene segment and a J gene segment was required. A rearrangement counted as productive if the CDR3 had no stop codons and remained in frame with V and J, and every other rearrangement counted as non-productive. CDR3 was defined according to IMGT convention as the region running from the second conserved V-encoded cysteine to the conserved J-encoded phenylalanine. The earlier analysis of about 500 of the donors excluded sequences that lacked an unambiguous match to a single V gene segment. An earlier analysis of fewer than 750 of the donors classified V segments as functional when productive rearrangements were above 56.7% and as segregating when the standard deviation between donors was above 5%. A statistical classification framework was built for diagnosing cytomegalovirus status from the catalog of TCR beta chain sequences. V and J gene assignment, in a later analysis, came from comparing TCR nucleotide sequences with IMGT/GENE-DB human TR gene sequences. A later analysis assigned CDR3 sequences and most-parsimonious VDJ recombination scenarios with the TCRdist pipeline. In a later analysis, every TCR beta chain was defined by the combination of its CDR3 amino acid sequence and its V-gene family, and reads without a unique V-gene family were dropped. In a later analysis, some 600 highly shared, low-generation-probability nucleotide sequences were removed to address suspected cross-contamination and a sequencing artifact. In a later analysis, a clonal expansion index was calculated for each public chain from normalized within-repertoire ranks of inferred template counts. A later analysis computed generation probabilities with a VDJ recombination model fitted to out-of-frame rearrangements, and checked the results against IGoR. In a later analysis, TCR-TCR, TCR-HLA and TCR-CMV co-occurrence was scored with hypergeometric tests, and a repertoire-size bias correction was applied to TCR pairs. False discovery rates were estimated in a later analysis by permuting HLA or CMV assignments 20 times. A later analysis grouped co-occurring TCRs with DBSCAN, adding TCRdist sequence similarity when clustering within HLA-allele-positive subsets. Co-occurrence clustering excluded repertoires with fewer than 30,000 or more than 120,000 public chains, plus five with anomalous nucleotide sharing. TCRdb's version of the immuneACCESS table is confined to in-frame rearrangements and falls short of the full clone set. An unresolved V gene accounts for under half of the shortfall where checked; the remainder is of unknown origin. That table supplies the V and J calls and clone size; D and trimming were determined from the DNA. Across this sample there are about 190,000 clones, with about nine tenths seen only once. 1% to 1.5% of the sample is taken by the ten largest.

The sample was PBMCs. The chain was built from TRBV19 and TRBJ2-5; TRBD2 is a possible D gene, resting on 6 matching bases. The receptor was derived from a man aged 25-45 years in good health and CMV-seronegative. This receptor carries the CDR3 CASSMVAAQETQYF. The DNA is TGTGCCAGTAGTATGGTAGCGGCCCAAGAGACCCAGTACTTC.